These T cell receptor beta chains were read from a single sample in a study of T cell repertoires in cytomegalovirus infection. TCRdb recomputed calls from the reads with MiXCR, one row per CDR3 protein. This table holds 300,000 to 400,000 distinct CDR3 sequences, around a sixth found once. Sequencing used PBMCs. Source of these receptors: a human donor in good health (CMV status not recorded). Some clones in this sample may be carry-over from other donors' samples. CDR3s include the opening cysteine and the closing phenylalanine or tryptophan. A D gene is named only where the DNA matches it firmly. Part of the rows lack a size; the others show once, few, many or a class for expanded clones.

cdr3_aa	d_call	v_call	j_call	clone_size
CASSLRGLAGGGTDTQYF	NA	TRBV7-6	TRBJ2-3	many
CASTRTSSTDTQYF	TRBD2	TRBV11-2	TRBJ2-3	few
CASSPSGTSGGTQYF	TRBD2	TRBV7-2	TRBJ2-3	many
CASSLIGEAFF	NA	TRBV12-3/TRBV12-4	TRBJ1-1	NA
CASSPSPDRILEPQHF	NA	TRBV6-1	TRBJ1-5	many
CAISEGEGGFNEQFF	TRBD1	TRBV10-3	TRBJ2-1	NA
CASSKLSSYGYTF	NA	TRBV12-3/TRBV12-4	TRBJ1-2	many
CASSLESDRKLFF	NA	TRBV12-3/TRBV12-4	TRBJ1-4	many
CASRPTGAGGTQYF	NA	TRBV27	TRBJ2-5	NA
CASSSSGGHSYNEQFF	TRBD2	TRBV7-2	TRBJ2-1	many
CASSLTSGGNYDEQFF	TRBD2	TRBV5-1	TRBJ2-1	few
CASSILDGNNQPQHF	NA	TRBV19	TRBJ1-5	few
CASSPTRTSDTQYF	NA	TRBV7-2	TRBJ2-3	NA
CAISESPETNEQFF	NA	TRBV10-3	TRBJ2-1	few
CASSERGTGDTEAFF	TRBD1	TRBV4-1	TRBJ1-1	NA
CASSEPRGEKLFF	NA	TRBV2	TRBJ1-4	NA
CASSFSAGGPYEQYF	TRBD2	TRBV7-6	TRBJ2-7	NA
CATSDRGWSSYNEQFF	TRBD1	TRBV19	TRBJ2-1	many
CSVVPRQSEQFF	NA	TRBV29-1	TRBJ2-1	NA
CASSLNLGRGPPQETQYF	NA	TRBV12-3/TRBV12-4	TRBJ2-5	NA
CASSMDRATYNEQFF	NA	TRBV19	TRBJ2-1	few
CASSLAPLTSGGAGETQYF	TRBD2	TRBV7-2	TRBJ2-5	NA
CSARRQGAGELFF	TRBD1	TRBV20-1	TRBJ2-2	NA
CSARARGGESNEQFF	NA	TRBV20-1	TRBJ2-1	NA
CSVSTSGGEQFF	TRBD2	TRBV29-1	TRBJ2-1	NA
CASSFEGGTEAFF	NA	TRBV28	TRBJ1-1	many
CASSQDRLAGVFSYNEQFF	TRBD2	TRBV4-3	TRBJ2-1	NA
CASSLNGREGPYTQYF	TRBD2	TRBV11-2	TRBJ2-3	many
CASSGSANTGELFF	NA	TRBV19	TRBJ2-2	few
CSSVRDSPYDEQFF	TRBD1	TRBV29-1	TRBJ2-1	few
CASTANSVEQFF	NA	TRBV2	TRBJ2-1	NA
CASSQGRTGLDTGELFF	TRBD1	TRBV4-1	TRBJ2-2	few
CASSPETLYGYTF	NA	TRBV18	TRBJ1-2	few
CASSLVWGGRHAYNEQFF	NA	TRBV7-2	TRBJ2-1	few
CASIQQGQHSPLHF	TRBD1	TRBV28	TRBJ1-6	NA
CASSQDPSGAGGAYEQYF	NA	TRBV4-1	TRBJ2-7	NA
CATRVVAGGNTEAFF	TRBD1	TRBV15	TRBJ1-1	few
CASSLVGSSADTQYF	NA	TRBV7-2	TRBJ2-3	few
CASSLVSRGGGYTF	NA	TRBV7-2	TRBJ1-2	many
CASSSTYIYEQFF	NA	TRBV7-2	TRBJ2-1	few
CASSGLAQETQYF	NA	TRBV2	TRBJ2-5	few